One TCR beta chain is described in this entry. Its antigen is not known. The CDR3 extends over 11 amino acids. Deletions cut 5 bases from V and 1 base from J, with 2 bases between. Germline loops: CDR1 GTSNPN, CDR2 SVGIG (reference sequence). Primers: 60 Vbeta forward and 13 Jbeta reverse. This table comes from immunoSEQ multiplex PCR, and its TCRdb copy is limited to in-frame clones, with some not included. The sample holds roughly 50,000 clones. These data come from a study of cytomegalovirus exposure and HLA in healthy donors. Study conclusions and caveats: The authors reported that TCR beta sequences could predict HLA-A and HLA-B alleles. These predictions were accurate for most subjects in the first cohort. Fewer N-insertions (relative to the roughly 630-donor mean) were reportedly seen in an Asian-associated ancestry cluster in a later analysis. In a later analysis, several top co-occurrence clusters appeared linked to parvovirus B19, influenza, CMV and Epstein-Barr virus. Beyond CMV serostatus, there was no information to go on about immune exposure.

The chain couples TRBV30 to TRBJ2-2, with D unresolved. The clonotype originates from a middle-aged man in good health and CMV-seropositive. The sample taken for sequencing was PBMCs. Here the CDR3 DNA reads TGTGCCTGGCAGAACACCGGGGAGCTGTTTTTT. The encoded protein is CAWQNTGELFF.